Sequencing of this T cell receptor (beta chain) was carried out in a study of spatial heterogeneity in lung cancer. Study-wide background: Each time, sequencing found more beta-chain sequences than alpha-chain sequences.

Carried by each TCR cDNA molecule was a unique molecular identifier. TCRdb called the 5' RACE reads again in MiXCR, with one record for every CDR3 protein. The sample carries some 25,000 distinct CDR3 sequences, 4.7% recorded once. Trimming cost V 1 base and J 6 bases, with 3 bases left between them. This CDR3 spans 11 amino acids. Looked up from germline, CDR1 is SGHNT and CDR2 is YYREEE (reference sequence). This clonotype is judged medium-sized. Antigen unknown. Time point of the sample: sample taken at primary tumor resection. Tumor, nontumor lung or frozen PBMC supplied whole RNA that was sequenced unsorted. Patients with untreated early-stage non-small cell lung cancer, numbering roughly 69, were the donors. General study points: Ubiquitous expanded tumor TCRs appeared in blood more at resection than follow-up.

J is TRBJ2-3 and V is TRBV5-4; D ambiguous. Source: PBMCs, taken at surgery. The clonotype comes from a male donor with early-stage non-small cell lung cancer. CDR3 sequence reads: CASSLSDTQYF. In nucleotides, the CDR3 is TGTGCCAGCAGCTTGAGTGATACGCAGTATTTT.